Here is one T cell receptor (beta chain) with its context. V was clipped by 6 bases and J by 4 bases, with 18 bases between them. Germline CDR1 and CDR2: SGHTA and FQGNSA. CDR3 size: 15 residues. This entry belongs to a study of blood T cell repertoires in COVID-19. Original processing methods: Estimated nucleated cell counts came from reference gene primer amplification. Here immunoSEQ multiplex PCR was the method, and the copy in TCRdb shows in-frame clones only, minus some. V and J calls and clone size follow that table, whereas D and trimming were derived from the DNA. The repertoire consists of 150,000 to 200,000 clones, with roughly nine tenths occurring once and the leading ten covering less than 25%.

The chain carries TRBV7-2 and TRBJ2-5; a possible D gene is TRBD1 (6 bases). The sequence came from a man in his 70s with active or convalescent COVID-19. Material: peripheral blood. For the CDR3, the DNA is TGTGCCAGCAGTCGTAAAGGGGGTCGGGGAGAGACCCAGTACTTC. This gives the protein CASSRKGGRGETQYF.